This TCR beta chain originates from a study of T cells in Graves' hyperthyroidism and ophthalmopathy (dated by TCRdb to the late 2010s). Concerning the study at large: Peripheral blood was collected at initial diagnosis, before any treatment. To identify distinguishing TCR V-J signatures, a discovery cohort of about 100 patients was used, comprising 43 with Graves' ophthalmopathy and 57 with stable Graves' hyperthyroidism. Prospective prediction of ophthalmopathy was tested in an independent validation cohort consisting of about 20 hyperthyroidism patients and some 15 patients who later progressed to ophthalmopathy. For training and testing, the 100 or so patients in the discovery cohort were randomly divided in a 7:3 ratio. Thyroid tissue and blood T-cell repertoires from six Graves' hyperthyroidism patients were also compared in the study. Once sampling was done, hyperthyroidism patients were given methimazole at a starting dose of 30 mg daily, whereas ophthalmopathy patients were given high-dose intravenous methylprednisolone. TCR Vbeta CDR3 sequencing of 135 peripheral blood samples (over 40 ophthalmopathy, about 80 hyperthyroidism and around 17 progressor patients) is reported in the paper.

Paper-wide results and their limitations: During validation, the model predicted progression to ophthalmopathy a median of approximately six months ahead of onset, with approximately 71% sensitivity and 72% to 85% specificity. A 13 V-J signature model separated ophthalmopathy from stable hyperthyroidism, with 87.88% sensitivity and around 84% specificity in cross-validation and 80%/75% in testing. Sample size was not statistically predetermined, and blinding of investigators to group allocation was not performed. Most expanded thyroid clonotypes (frequency above 0.001) were also found in blood, which suggests that blood repertoires may mirror thyroid immune responses.

This clonotype was recorded only once. It has no known antigen specificity. One base away there is no much larger clone; base qualities are not given. A single read constitutes weak evidence. The CDR3 has 16 amino acids, counting the end cysteine and phenylalanine. The entry retains the CDR3 DNA only, 48 bases that are in frame from base 1. Trimming leaves V shorter by 7 bases and J shorter by 4 bases, with the junction holding 13 bases beyond the gene matches. As encoded in the germline V gene, CDR1 is MNHEY while CDR2 is SVGEGT. Amplification of TCR beta CDR3 regions was carried out from RNA transcripts. A first-round RT-PCR of the TCR CDR3 used the HTBI primer set with the Qiagen OneStep RT-PCR kit. Libraries were constructed in a second round of multiplex PCR, after which size selection and purification were performed. Sequencing of the libraries was done on an Illumina HiSeq2000 using paired-end 100 bp reads. The authors' pipeline ran thus. SOAPnuke was used to process the raw data, with reads discarded if the reads contained adapters or uncalled bases, had a mean Phred below 15, or lacked an exact constant-primer or identifier match. High-quality paired reads were merged using COPE v1.2.5, and each unique nucleotide sequence was defined as a clonotype. MiTCR v1.1 was used to align the clonotypes against IMGT TRBV, TRBD and TRBJ reference segments. Only V-J combinations with frequency above 0.0001, covering about 99% of repertoires, were analysed. The TCS score was defined as F50 (clonal expansion) divided by E x V (chaos), with BLOSUM62-based TCRdist calculated between CDR3 peptides within each V-J. Welch's t-statistics and random forest reduced 500 to 550 V-J features to 13, which were used in a naive Bayes classifier (R e1071). TCRdb reanalyzed the raw reads on its own, using fastp at Q25 for trimming and MiXCR for clone calling, and kept in-frame beta chains. Here each entry gathers all rows of one CDR3 protein and keeps the most common genes and DNA. Here the V and J calls rest on TCRdb's processing, not on the authors' analysis. In all, the sample holds under 550,000 distinct CDR3 sequences, and just under 20% of those were seen once. Less than 55% of the sample comes from the top ten.

In the ophthalmopathy patients, disease was moderately to severely active, with a Clinical Activity Score of 3 or more, a NOSPECS grade of 4 or more, and a duration of less than 3 months. Patients with uncontrolled infections, other autoimmune diseases, pregnancy or lactation were excluded. Diagnoses were based on clinical symptoms, serum thyroxine and TRAb, thyroid ultrasound and orbital computed tomography. PBMCs were isolated from 7.5 to 10 ml of fresh peripheral blood by Ficoll-Paque density gradient centrifugation. Total RNA was extracted with Trizol reagent, and quality was checked on an Agilent 2100 Bioanalyzer.

Sequences were obtained from blood. The rearrangement combines TRBV6-2 or TRBV6-3 with TRBJ2-5; 9 central nucleotides agree with TRBD2. This receptor was taken from a man aged 35 to 55 with Graves' ophthalmopathy. The nucleotide sequence is given as TGTGCCAGCATGGGGCGGCGGGGGGGCCGTCCAGAGACCCAGTACTTC. It specifies CASMGRRGGRPETQYF.